This T cell receptor beta chain appears in the sequencing data of a study of T-cell reconstitution after alpha-beta-depleted transplantation in children. Unique molecular identifiers tagged the TCRbeta library. TCRdb re-analysed the PCR reads in MiXCR, keeping a single row per CDR3 protein. The repertoire has 600,000 to 700,000 distinct CDR3 sequences, 16% of them found once; the top ten carry 0.85% to 1.3%. Germline values: CDR1 DFQATT, CDR2 SNEGSKA (reference sequence). The CDR3 runs to 13 residues. This clonotype was detected many times. Material: PBMCs from the stem cell graft donor, obtained from the stem cell graft. This TCR was recovered from a human donor who donated a stem cell graft to a child with acute myeloid leukemia. The chain recombines TRBV20-1 with TRBJ1-5, with TRBD1 matching 7 bases. The CDR3 spells CRAQGPAHQPQHF. The CDR3 DNA follows: TGCAGAGCACAGGGGCCTGCCCATCAGCCCCAGCATTTT.